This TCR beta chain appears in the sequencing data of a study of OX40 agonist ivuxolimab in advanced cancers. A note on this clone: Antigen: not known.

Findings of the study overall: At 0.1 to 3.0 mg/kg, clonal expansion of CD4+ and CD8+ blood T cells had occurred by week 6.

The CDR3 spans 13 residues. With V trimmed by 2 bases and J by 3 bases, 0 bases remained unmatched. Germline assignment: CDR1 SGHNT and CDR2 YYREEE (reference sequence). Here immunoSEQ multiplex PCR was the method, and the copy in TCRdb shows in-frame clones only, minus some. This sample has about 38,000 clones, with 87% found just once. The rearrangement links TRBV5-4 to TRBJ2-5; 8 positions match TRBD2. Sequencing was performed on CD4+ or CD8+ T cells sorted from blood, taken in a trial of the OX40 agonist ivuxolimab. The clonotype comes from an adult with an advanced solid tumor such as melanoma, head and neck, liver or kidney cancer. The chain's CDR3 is CASSFSGEETQYF. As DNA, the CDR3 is TGTGCCAGCAGCTTTAGCGGGGAAGAGACCCAGTACTTC. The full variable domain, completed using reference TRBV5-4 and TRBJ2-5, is ETGVTQSPTHLIKTRGQQVTLRCSSQSGHNTVSWYQQALGQGPQFIFQYYREEENGRGNFPPRFSGLQFPNYSSELNVNALELDDSALYLCASSFSGEETQYFGPGTRLLVL.